What follows is one TCR beta chain and its context. Its antigen remains unknown. CMV status came from CD4+ IFNgamma after overnight CMV lysate stimulation. An equimolar mix of two oligonucleotides served as the beta constant-region primer for TRBC1 and TRBC2. Four rounds of PCR amplified the ligated cDNA using nested alpha and beta constant-region primers plus SP2. TCRdb re-called the UMI-ligation and nested PCR reads with MiXCR, one entry per CDR3 protein. The table records roughly 99,000 distinct CDR3 sequences, about 11% of them present only once. This sample was taken from a study of naive and memory T cell subsets. Study-level points and caveats: In naive cells, over 85% of TCR sequences were seen only once. Possibly reflecting memory cells re-expressing CD45RA, a few larger clonotypes occurred in naive repertoires, especially CD8.

The receptor was derived from a human donor in good health. Sequencing was performed on naive CD4+ T cells from blood.

CDR3 in DNA: TGTGCCAGCAGCCTAGCCAGGACAGGGAAGAACACTGAAGCTTTCTTT. Its protein product is CASSLARTGKNTEAFF. The rearrangement uses TRBV14 and TRBJ1-1; 8 bases map to TRBD1. Germline assignment: CDR1 SGHDN and CDR2 FVKESK. The CDR3 length is 16 residues. Trimming at V came to 4 bases and at J to 1 base, leaving 8 bases not matched to a gene.